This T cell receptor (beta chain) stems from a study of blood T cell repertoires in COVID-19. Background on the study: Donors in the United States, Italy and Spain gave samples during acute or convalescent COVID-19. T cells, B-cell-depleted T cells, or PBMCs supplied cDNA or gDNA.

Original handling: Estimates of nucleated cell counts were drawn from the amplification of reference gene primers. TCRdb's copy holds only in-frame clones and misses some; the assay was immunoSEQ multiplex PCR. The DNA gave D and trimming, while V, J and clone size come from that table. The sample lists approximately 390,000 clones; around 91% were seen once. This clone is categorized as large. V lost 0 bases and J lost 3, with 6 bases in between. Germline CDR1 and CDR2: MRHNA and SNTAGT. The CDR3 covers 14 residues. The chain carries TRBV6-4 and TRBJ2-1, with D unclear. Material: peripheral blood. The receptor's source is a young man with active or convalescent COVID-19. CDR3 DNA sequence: TGTGCCAGCAGTGACTCTTCCAACTACAATGAGCAGTTCTTC. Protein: CASSDSSNYNEQFF.